This T cell receptor (beta chain) came from a study of CD8 T cells in ankylosing spondylitis (dated by TCRdb to about 2017). At the level of the whole study: T cell receptor beta repertoires were profiled in healthy donors and ankylosing spondylitis patients so that disease-linked TCR variants could be found. The whole study cohort included over 85 healthy donors and 25 or so ankylosing spondylitis patients. Peripheral blood was sampled, and synovial fluid was additionally collected from ankylosing spondylitis patients. Results and caveats for the whole study, not just this receptor: A CD8+ phenotype was shown by the disease-linked clones, which were found at relatively low frequencies in peripheral blood. A TCR beta motif of 8 or 9 highly homologous amino acid variants appeared characteristic of blood from ankylosing spondylitis patients. The disease-linked clones were reported as significantly enriched in matched synovial fluid samples from ankylosing spondylitis patients. Some motif variants were previously reported in synovial fluid and blood of reactive arthritis patients, suggesting common disease-initiation mechanisms.

For this clonotype: The target of this receptor is not known. The record has no base qualities; no much larger clone is one base away.

Inclusive of the bounding cysteine and phenylalanine, the CDR3 is 15 residues long. Only the CDR3 DNA stays, 45 bases, in frame from base 1. CDR1 and CDR2 are read off the germline V gene (reference sequence) as SEHNR and FQNEAQ. V is cut back by 4 bases and J by 1 base, with 5 bases in the junction unmatched. Sequenced on an Illumina HiSeq 2500. TCR beta libraries were prepared by quantitative 5'-RACE with molecular barcodes. The published analysis was carried out like this. A new computational method, built on a probabilistic model of VDJ rearrangement, was used to identify disease-linked TCR variants. The public reads were run again by TCRdb, first through fastp at Q25 and then through MiXCR, and only productive beta chains were kept. One record per CDR3 amino acid sequence lists the most common genes and DNA. The V and J calls and clone size come from TCRdb's table, not from the authors' own analysis. This sample has about 250,000 distinct CDR3 sequences in its table, and roughly 32% of those were observed once. Approximately 4.4% of the sample belongs to the ten largest clones.

The TCR was taken from a male donor with ankylosing spondylitis or in good health (not recorded which). The chain is assembled from TRBV7-9 and TRBJ2-7, with 9 central nucleotides matching TRBD1. The specimen was blood, either unsorted or a sorted T cell fraction (not recorded which). CDR3 protein: CASSSDGTGSYEQYF. In nucleotides, the sequence is TGTGCCAGCAGCTCAGACGGGACAGGGTCCTACGAGCAGTACTTC.